A single sample is the source of the 18 T cell receptor beta chains below, sequenced in a study of OX40 agonist ivuxolimab in advanced cancers. Repertoires were generated with immunoSEQ multiplex PCR, while TCRdb's copy carries only in-frame clones and drops some. The sample yields 61,000 or so clones, around 82% seen once. Sequenced material: CD4+ or CD8+ T cells sorted from blood, taken in a trial of the OX40 agonist ivuxolimab. Receptors were obtained from an adult with an advanced solid tumor such as melanoma, head and neck, liver or kidney cancer.

V and J are TRBV6-7 and TRBJ1-2; D ambiguous. TRBV6-7 is annotated as an ORF whose role is uncertain. Trimming stripped 7 bases from V and 2 bases from J, with 14 bases between. CDR3 length equals 14 residues. CDR3 region: CASTPLRENYGYTF. DNA of the CDR3: TGTGCCAGCACCCCCTTGCGGGAGAACTATGGCTACACCTTC.

V usage is TRBV21-1 and J usage is TRBJ2-5; whether TRBD2, the table's D call, matches the DNA was not checked. TRBV21-1 is annotated as a pseudogene. CDR3 length: 17 amino acids. The CDR3 region has the DNA TGTGCCAGCAGCCCGCGGGGTGAGACTAGCATCTCCGAGACCCAGTACTTC. It specifies CASSPRGETSISETQYF.

This clone was seen just once. The rearrangement joins TRBV27 to TRBJ2-6; no definite D call. Germline CDR1 MNHEY, CDR2 SMNVEV (reference sequence). This CDR3 is built from 13 residues. Between the trimmed V and J ends, which lost 3 bases and 5 bases, there was a span of 5 bases. The CDR3 region is CASSLGRANVLTF. CDR3 in DNA: TGTGCCAGCAGTTTGGGAAGGGCCAACGTCCTGACTTTC.

The chain uses TRBV7-6 and TRBJ1-4, with a weak D call TRBD1 (6 bases). The V end was cut by 5 bases, the J end by 0 bases, with 16 bases between. In germline, CDR1 is SGHVS, CDR2 FNYEAQ. The CDR3 runs 17 residues. The CDR3 nucleotides read TGTGCCAGCAGCCAAGGGGGGGCTTCAGCAACTAATGAAAAACTGTTTTTT. As protein: CASSQGGASATNEKLFF.

This chain connects TRBV5-6 to TRBJ1-6; TRBD1 matches 8 bases. CDR3 length: 14 residues. J gave up 7 bases and V 1 base, and 1 base lay outside the gene matches. CDR1 is SGHDT and CDR2 is YYEEEE in the germline V gene. The CDR3 nucleotides are TGTGCCAGCAGCTTGAACAGGGGGAATTCACCCCTCCACTTT. Its translation is CASSLNRGNSPLHF.

The chain couples TRBV5-1 to TRBJ2-7; D is tentatively TRBD1 or TRBD2 (6 bases each). In germline, CDR1 is SGHRS, CDR2 YFSETQ. This CDR3 has 18 residues. V lost 3 bases and J lost 3, with 25 bases in between. In DNA form, the CDR3 reads TGCGCCAGCAGCTCGCACAAGCCGGGGGCGAAGTCGGTCTACGAGCAGTACTTC. It translates to CASSSHKPGAKSVYEQYF.

V usage is TRBV5-1 and J usage is TRBJ1-1; D perhaps matches TRBD1 (6 bases). V was shortened by 4 bases and J by 5 bases, with 15 bases between the two germline ends. Germline loops: CDR1 SGHRS, CDR2 YFSETQ. The length of the CDR3 is 14 residues. The chain's CDR3 is CASSLQGQGTEAFF. The CDR3, as DNA: TGCGCCAGCAGCCTTCAGGGGCAGGGGACTGAAGCTTTCTTT.

CDR3: CASRTVQGARDSPLHF. The CDR3 coding sequence is TGTGCCAGCAGGACCGTTCAGGGGGCGCGTGATTCACCCCTCCACTTT. The rearrangement uses TRBV28 and TRBJ1-6; TRBD1 matches 8 bases. The CDR3 has 16 residues. Germline V gene lookup returns CDR1 MDHEN and CDR2 SYDVKM. After removal of 6 bases from V and 8 bases from J, the junction contained 12 bases not matched to a gene.

This clone was found once. The gene calls are TRBV5-1 and TRBJ1-4, with D uncertain. V gave up 0 bases and J gave up 7 bases, with 16 bases separating them. Germline-derived CDR1 and CDR2 are SGHRS and YFSETQ. The CDR3 has 16 amino acids. Written as DNA, the CDR3 is TGCGCCAGCAGCTTGGCGTTTCGGGAGGTCGGTGAAAAACTGTTTTTT. Translated: CASSLAFREVGEKLFF.

The chain combines TRBV19 with TRBJ2-3, with D unresolved. The germline V gene has CDR1 LNHDA and CDR2 SQIVND (reference sequence). Trimming shortened V by 0 bases and J by 0 bases, and 10 bases separated the two germline ends. The CDR3 totals 16 residues. This chain's CDR3 is CASSIDAAASTDTQYF. DNA of the CDR3: TGTGCCAGTAGTATAGATGCGGCCGCTAGCACAGATACGCAGTATTTT.

The chain has TRBV6-1 and TRBJ2-6, with D uncertain. This CDR3 is built from 15 residues. V lost 2 bases, J lost 2 bases, and 7 bases lay in between. Per germline, CDR1 MNHNS and CDR2 SASEGT. In nucleotides, the CDR3 is TGTGCCAGCAGTGAAAACCGGGCTGGGGCCAACGTCCTGACTTTC. Its protein is CASSENRAGANVLTF.

The rearrangement uses TRBV28 and TRBJ1-6, with a weak D call TRBD1 (5 bases). This CDR3 region has 16 residues. V was cut by 5 bases and J by 0 bases, with 11 bases left in between. Germline CDR1 is MDHEN and CDR2 is SYDVKM. CDR3 loop: CASSTRQNSYNSPLHF. CDR3 in DNA: TGTGCCAGCAGTACAAGACAGAACTCCTATAATTCACCCCTCCACTTT.

The J gene is TRBJ1-1, the V gene TRBV4-1, with 7 bases matching TRBD1. This CDR3 region has 16 residues. After removal of 1 base from V and 1 base from J, the junction contained 6 bases not matched to a gene. Germline assignment: CDR1 MGHRA and CDR2 YSYEKL. CDR3 in amino acids: CASSQGYEGANTEAFF. The CDR3 DNA reads as TGCGCCAGCAGCCAAGGATACGAGGGGGCGAACACTGAAGCTTTCTTT.

The chain joins TRBV11-2 to TRBJ2-4, with 11 bases fitting TRBD2. Germline assignment: CDR1 SGHAT and CDR2 FQNNGV. J gave up 1 base and V 4 bases, and 3 bases lay outside the gene matches. The CDR3 extends over 16 amino acids. The DNA of the CDR3 is TGTGCCAGCAGCTCACTAGCGGGAGTCGCCAAAAACATTCAGTACTTC. Protein: CASSSLAGVAKNIQYF.

V gene TRBV19 combines with J gene TRBJ1-2, with D possibly matching TRBD1 (5 bases). Germline V lookup: CDR1 LNHDA, CDR2 SQIVND (reference sequence). CDR3 size: 14 residues. The V gene lost 5 bases and the J gene lost 6 bases, with 16 bases spanning the gap. The CDR3 is CASSRGTEGNGYTF. Here the CDR3 DNA reads TGTGCCAGTAGTCGTGGGACCGAGGGTAATGGCTACACCTTC. The complete variable domain, with remaining parts taken from reference TRBV19 and TRBJ1-2, reads DGGITQSPKYLFRKEGQNVTLSCEQNLNHDAMYWYRQDPGQGLRLIYYSQIVNDFQKGDIAEGYSVSREKKESFPLTVTSAQKNPTAFYLCASSRGTEGNGYTFGSGTRLTVV.

A note on this clone: The same CDR3 can be traced to other DNA sequences in this sample. The genes are TRBV28 and TRBJ2-7; D is perhaps TRBD1 or TRBD2 (5 bases each). The V gene lost 2 bases and the J gene lost 7 bases, with 6 bases spanning the gap. Germline V gene data show CDR1 as MDHEN and CDR2 as SYDVKM. The CDR3 consists of 11 residues. CDR3 bases: TGTGCCAGCAGTTTAGGGGGTGAGCAGTACTTC. Protein product: CASSLGGEQYF.

The rearrangement joins TRBV5-1 to TRBJ2-1, with TRBD1 as a possible D gene (5 bases). Trimming cost V 3 bases and J 6 bases, with 13 bases left between them. The germline CDR1 and CDR2 sequences are SGHRS and YFSETQ. CDR3 length: 14 amino acids. The CDR3 DNA sequence: TGCGCCAGCAGCTATGACAGACTTTCCAATGAGCAGTTCTTC. Its protein product is CASSYDRLSNEQFF.

The rearrangement uses TRBV5-1 and TRBJ2-7; a weak D match, TRBD2 (6 bases). CDR1 SGHRS and CDR2 YFSETQ come from the germline V gene. Trimming left V 6 bases short and J 0 bases short, with 19 bases between. The CDR3 is 16 residues long. Written as DNA, the CDR3 is TGCGCCAGCACCGAAGGAGGAGGGGCGAGCTCCTACGAGCAGTACTTC. Translated, it gives CASTEGGGASSYEQYF. The full variable domain, with the rest looked up from reference TRBV5-1 and TRBJ2-7, is KAGVTQTPRYLIKTRGQQVTLSCSPISGHRSVSWYQQTPGQGLQFLFEYFSETQRNKGNFPGRFSGRQFSNSRSEMNVSTLELGDSALYLCASTEGGGASSYEQYFGPGTRLTVT.